This TCR beta chain was sequenced in a study of CXCR3-negative and CXCR3-positive naive CD8 T cells. The study, taken as a whole, reports: Relative to CXCR3-negative naive cells, CXCR3-positive naive cells had more hydrophobic TRB CDR3s.

TRB cDNA libraries were made by UMI-labeled 5' RACE. TCRdb re-called the 5' RACE reads, yielding one record per CDR3 amino acid sequence without DNA. This listing includes around 7,000 distinct CDR3 sequences. As for this clonotype: Its antigen is unidentified.

Sequenced input: naive CXCR3+ CD8+ T cells from blood. Subset noted: CD45RO-CCR7+CD27+CD95- naive CD8+ T cells expressing CXCR3 (TNR3+). This sequence originates from a human donor in good health. Some clones in this sample may be carry-over from other donors' samples.

CDR3 in amino acids: CASSLAEGRPNTEAFF. This sequence joins TRBV7-9 and TRBJ1-1. There are 16 residues in the CDR3. The germline CDR1 and CDR2 sequences are SEHNR and FQNEAQ (reference sequence).